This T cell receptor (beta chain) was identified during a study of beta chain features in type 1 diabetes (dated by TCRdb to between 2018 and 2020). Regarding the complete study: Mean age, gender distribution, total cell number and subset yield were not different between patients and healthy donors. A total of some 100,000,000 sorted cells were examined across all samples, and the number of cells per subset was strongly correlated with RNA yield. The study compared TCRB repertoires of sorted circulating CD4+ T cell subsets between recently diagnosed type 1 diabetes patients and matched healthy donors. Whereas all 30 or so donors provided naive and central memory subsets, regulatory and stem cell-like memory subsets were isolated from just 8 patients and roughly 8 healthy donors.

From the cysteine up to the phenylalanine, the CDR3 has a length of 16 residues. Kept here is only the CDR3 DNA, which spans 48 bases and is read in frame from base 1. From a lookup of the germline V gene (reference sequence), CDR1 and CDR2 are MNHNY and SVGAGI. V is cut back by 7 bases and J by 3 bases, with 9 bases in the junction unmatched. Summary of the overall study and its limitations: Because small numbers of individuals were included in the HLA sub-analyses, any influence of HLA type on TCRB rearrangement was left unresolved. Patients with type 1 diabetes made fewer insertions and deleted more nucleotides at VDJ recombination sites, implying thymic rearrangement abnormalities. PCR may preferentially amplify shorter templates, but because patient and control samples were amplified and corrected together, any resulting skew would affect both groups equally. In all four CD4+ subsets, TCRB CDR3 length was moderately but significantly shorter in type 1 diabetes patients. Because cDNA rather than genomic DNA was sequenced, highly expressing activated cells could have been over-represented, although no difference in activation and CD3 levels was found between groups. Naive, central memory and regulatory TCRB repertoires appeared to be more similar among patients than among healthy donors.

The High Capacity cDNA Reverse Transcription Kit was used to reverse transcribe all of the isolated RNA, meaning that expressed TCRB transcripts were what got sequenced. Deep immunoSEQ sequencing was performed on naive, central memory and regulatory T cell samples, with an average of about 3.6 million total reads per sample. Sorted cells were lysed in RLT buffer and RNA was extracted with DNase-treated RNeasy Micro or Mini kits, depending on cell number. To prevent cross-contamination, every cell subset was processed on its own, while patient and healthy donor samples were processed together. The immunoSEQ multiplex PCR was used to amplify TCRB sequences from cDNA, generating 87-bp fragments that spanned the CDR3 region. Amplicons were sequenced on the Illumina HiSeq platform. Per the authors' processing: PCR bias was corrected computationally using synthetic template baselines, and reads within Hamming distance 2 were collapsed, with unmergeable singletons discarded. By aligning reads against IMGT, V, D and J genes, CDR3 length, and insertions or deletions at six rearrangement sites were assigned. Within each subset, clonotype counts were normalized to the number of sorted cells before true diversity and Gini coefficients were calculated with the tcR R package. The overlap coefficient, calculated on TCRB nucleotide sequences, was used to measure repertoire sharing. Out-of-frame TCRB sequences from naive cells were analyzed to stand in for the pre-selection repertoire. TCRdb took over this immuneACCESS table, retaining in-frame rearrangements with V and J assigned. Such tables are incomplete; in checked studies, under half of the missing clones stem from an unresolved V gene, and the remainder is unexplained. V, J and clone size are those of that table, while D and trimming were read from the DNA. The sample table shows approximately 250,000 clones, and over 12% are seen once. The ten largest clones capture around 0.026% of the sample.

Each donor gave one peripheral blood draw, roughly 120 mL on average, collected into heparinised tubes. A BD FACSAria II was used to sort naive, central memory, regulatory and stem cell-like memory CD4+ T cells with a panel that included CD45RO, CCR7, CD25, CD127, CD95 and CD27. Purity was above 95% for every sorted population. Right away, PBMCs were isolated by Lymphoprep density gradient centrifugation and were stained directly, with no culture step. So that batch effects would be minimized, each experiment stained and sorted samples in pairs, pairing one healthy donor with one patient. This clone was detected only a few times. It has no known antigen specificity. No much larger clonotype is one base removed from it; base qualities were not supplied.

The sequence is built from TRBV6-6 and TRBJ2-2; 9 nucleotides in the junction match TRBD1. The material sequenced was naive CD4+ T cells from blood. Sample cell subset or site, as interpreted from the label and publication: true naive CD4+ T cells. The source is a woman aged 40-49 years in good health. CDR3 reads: CASTLPGTGYTGELFF. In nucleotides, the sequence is TGTGCCAGCACCTTACCCGGGACAGGGTACACCGGGGAGCTGTTTTTT.